This passage covers 17 T cell receptor beta chains from one sample sequenced in a study of beta chain features in type 1 diabetes. The entirety of the isolated RNA underwent reverse transcription, so expressed TCRB transcripts were sequenced. Using immunoSEQ multiplex PCR, the repertoire was profiled, and TCRdb retains in-frame clones only, with some absent. Of 500,000 to 700,000 clones in the sample, around 15% were seen once. The sample was naive CD4+ T cells from blood. Receptors were obtained from a man younger than 30 in good health.

This clone was observed a handful of times. The CDR3 region has the DNA TGTGCCAGCAGCTCCAACGCGGGAGGACTGCCTTTTACGCAGTATTTT. It is translated as CASSSNAGGLPFTQYF. This rearrangement joins TRBV7-2 to TRBJ2-3; 8 bases line up with TRBD2. V lost 4 bases to trimming and J lost 8 bases; unmatched junction nucleotides: 14. Germline V lookup: CDR1 SGHTA, CDR2 FQGNSA. This CDR3 contains 16 residues.

The gene calls are TRBV28 and TRBJ2-3, with D tentatively TRBD1 (6 bases). Germline V CDR1 and CDR2: MDHEN, SYDVKM. Trimming took off 3 bases at V and 5 bases at J, with 15 bases between the two ends. The CDR3 has 15 amino acids. CDR3 coding DNA: TGTGCCAGCAGTTTCTTTTCAGGGGCGGGAGATACGCAGTATTTT. Its translation is CASSFFSGAGDTQYF.

V usage is TRBV5-1 and J usage is TRBJ1-2; possible D gene TRBD1, 6 bases. This CDR3 comprises 16 residues. Germline lookup yields CDR1 SGHRS and CDR2 YFSETQ. Trimming took off 3 bases at V and 4 bases at J, with 19 bases between the two ends. The CDR3 DNA reads TGCGCCAGCAGCTACGGACAGCTCTATGCCCTCTATGGCTACACCTTC. Amino acids: CASSYGQLYALYGYTF.

This clone was seen a handful of times. This chain links TRBV6-1 with TRBJ2-7, with TRBD1 identical over 10 bases. The CDR3 length is 14 residues. V lost 5 bases and J lost 3; bases outside the gene matches: 4. The germline CDR1 and CDR2 sequences are MNHNS and SASEGT. The CDR3 region has the DNA TGTGCCAGCAGTAGGGACAGGGGAGGCTACGAGCAGTACTTC. Translated, it gives CASSRDRGGYEQYF.

This clone appeared a few times. The chain joins TRBV27 to TRBJ2-3; the D call may be TRBD1 or TRBD2 (5 bases each). V was cut by 10 bases and J by 1 base, with 21 bases left in between. This CDR3 comprises 16 residues. The V gene's germline CDR1 is MNHEY and CDR2 SMNVEV (reference sequence). The CDR3 coding sequence is TGTGCCACCTTCCCCAACCGGGACCCGGGCACAGATACGCAGTATTTT. This gives the protein CATFPNRDPGTDTQYF.

This chain uses TRBV10-3 with TRBJ2-5; 12 bases agree with TRBD1. V dropped 4 bases and J dropped 5; count of bases not matched to a gene: 5. The CDR3 consists of 15 residues. The V gene's germline CDR1 is ENHRY and CDR2 SYGVKD. Here the CDR3 reads CAISGGTGGLETQYF. CDR3 nucleotides: TGTGCCATCAGTGGGGGGACAGGGGGCCTGGAGACCCAGTACTTC.

This clone appeared a few times. The chain has TRBV5-6 and TRBJ2-1; D remains unclear. Germline loops: CDR1 SGHDT, CDR2 YYEEEE. The CDR3 has 13 residues. The V and J ends lost 0 bases and 15 bases respectively, with 16 bases between them. In nucleotides, the CDR3 is TGTGCCAGCAGCTTGGTAGGACCCACGATGGCGTTCTTC. This translates into CASSLVGPTMAFF.

This clone came up a few times. J is TRBJ2-3 and V is TRBV7-9; D uncertain. This CDR3 region has 15 residues. V gave up 0 bases and J gave up 5 bases, with 12 bases separating them. Germline V gives CDR1 SEHNR, CDR2 FQNEAQ (reference sequence). The CDR3 DNA is TGTGCCAGCAGCTTAGCGCTGGCGGCAGGAGATACGCAGTATTTT. It yields the protein CASSLALAAGDTQYF.

As regards this clone: Other DNA sequences in this sample translate to the same CDR3. The CDR3 reads CASSFVAADTQYF. The CDR3, as DNA: TGTGCCAGCAGCTTTGTAGCCGCAGATACGCAGTATTTT. The chain uses TRBV7-2 and TRBJ2-3, with no clear D. Germline CDR1 reads SGHTA; CDR2 reads FQGNSA. The V gene lost 3 bases and the J gene lost 4 bases, with 8 bases spanning the gap. This CDR3 region has 13 residues.

This clone was recorded a few times. This chain joins TRBV7-9 and TRBJ1-1; D unresolved. The CDR3 length is 14 residues. V was clipped by 2 bases and J by 1 base, with 8 bases between them. CDR1 and CDR2 from the germline V gene are SEHNR and FQNEAQ (reference sequence). CDR3 sequence (DNA): TGTGCCAGCAGCTTATGGACGGCGAACACTGAAGCTTTCTTT. Translated: CASSLWTANTEAFF.

This clone was seen a handful of times. The gene calls are TRBV5-4 and TRBJ2-1; D unresolved. Per germline, CDR1 SGHNT and CDR2 YYREEE (reference sequence). The CDR3 is 12 amino acids. V lost 4 bases, J lost 8 bases, and 10 bases lay in between. The DNA of the CDR3 is TGTGCCAGCAGCAGCCCCTTGCATGAGCAGTTCTTC. It translates to CASSSPLHEQFF. Full variable domain (outside the CDR3, taken from reference TRBV5-4 and TRBJ2-1): ETGVTQSPTHLIKTRGQQVTLRCSSQSGHNTVSWYQQALGQGPQFIFQYYREEENGRGNFPPRFSGLQFPNYSSELNVNALELDDSALYLCASSSPLHEQFFGPGTRLTVL.

The chain uses TRBV30 and TRBJ1-3; D remains ambiguous. Trimming pared 4 bases from V and 6 bases from J, leaving 13 bases between. Per the germline V gene, CDR1 is GTSNPN and CDR2 is SVGIG (reference sequence). The CDR3 is 13 residues long. CDR3 amino acids: CAWKVNAANTIYF. DNA of the CDR3: TGTGCCTGGAAGGTCAACGCTGCAAACACCATATATTTT. The full variable domain, in which reference TRBV30 and TRBJ1-3 provide the parts outside the CDR3, is SQTIHQWPATLVQPVGSPLSLECTVEGTSNPNLYWYRQAAGRGLQLLFYSVGIGQISSEVPQNLSASRPQDRQFILSSKKLLLSDSGFYLCAWKVNAANTIYFGEGSWLTVV.

This clone showed up just a few times. This sequence joins TRBV19 and TRBJ2-1; maybe TRBD1 (5 bases). The V gene's germline CDR1 is LNHDA and CDR2 SQIVND (reference sequence). The CDR3 totals 13 residues. With 5 bases removed from V and 0 bases from J, the gap between germline ends came to 5 bases. The CDR3 bases are TGTGCCAGTAGTCAGGGCTCCTACAATGAGCAGTTCTTC. Amino acid sequence: CASSQGSYNEQFF.

This clone showed up just a few times. Other DNA variants within this sample encode the same CDR3. This chain connects TRBV5-1 to TRBJ2-1; 9 positions agree with TRBD1. CDR3 length: 15 amino acids. The V segment lost 0 bases and the J segment 4 bases; nucleotides outside the gene matches: 2. The V gene's germline CDR1 is SGHRS and CDR2 YFSETQ. The DNA of the CDR3 is TGCGCCAGCAGCTTGGTACAGGGGGCTTACAATGAGCAGTTCTTC. Translating it yields CASSLVQGAYNEQFF. The entire variable domain, with the rest obtained from reference TRBV5-1 and TRBJ2-1, is as follows: KAGVTQTPRYLIKTRGQQVTLSCSPISGHRSVSWYQQTPGQGLQFLFEYFSETQRNKGNFPGRFSGRQFSNSRSEMNVSTLELGDSALYLCASSLVQGAYNEQFFGPGTRLTVL.

In this sample, this clone turned up a few times. The genes are TRBV7-9 and TRBJ2-7; D is unclear. Trimming left V 4 bases short and J 2 bases short, with 21 bases between. This CDR3 has 17 amino acids. Germline V gene data show CDR1 as SEHNR and CDR2 as FQNEAQ (reference sequence). CDR3 sequence reads: CASSSIVTPAKTYEQYF. CDR3 DNA sequence: TGTGCCAGCAGCTCGATAGTAACCCCAGCGAAAACCTACGAGCAGTACTTC.

This clone showed up just a few times. The chain joins TRBV7-9 to TRBJ2-3, with 8 nucleotides matching TRBD1. The CDR3 sequence is 16 residues long. V gave up 3 bases and J gave up 1 base; unmatched junction bases: 6. Germline loops: CDR1 SEHNR, CDR2 FQNEAQ (reference sequence). The CDR3 region has the DNA TGTGCCAGCAGCTTGACCAGGGGGCCCCGCACAGATACGCAGTATTTT. Amino acid sequence: CASSLTRGPRTDTQYF.

This clone was seen only a few times. The V gene is TRBV7-2, the J gene TRBJ2-5, with D unresolved. Trimming took off 2 bases at V and 4 bases at J, with 14 bases between the two ends. Germline V gene lookup returns CDR1 SGHTA and CDR2 FQGNSA. The CDR3 consists of 15 residues. The CDR3 loop reads CASSLYGELRETQYF. CDR3 in DNA: TGTGCCAGCAGCTTATATGGTGAGCTCAGAGAGACCCAGTACTTC.